This is a list of T cell receptor beta chains from one sample in a study of chemoradiotherapy in HPV16-positive cancers. Measured with immunoSEQ multiplex PCR; TCRdb has only the in-frame clones, and not every one. The data show 53,000 or so clones, over 85% seen once. The sample was blood, taken from a patient who underwent chemoradiotherapy. These receptors came from a human donor with HPV-associated anogenital cancer. Both conserved end residues are part of each CDR3. Each record gives: clone size, V gene, D gene, J gene, CDR3 DNA, CDR3 protein. D genes are given only for firm matches. Clone size is given for some rows only: seen once, a few or many times, or a class if the clone is expanded.

>.|TRBV5-1|.|TRBJ2-7
TGCGCCAGCAGCTTCCAGGGTAGCTACGAGCAGTACTTC
CASSFQGSYEQYF
>few|TRBV19|.|TRBJ1-1
TGTGCCAGTAGTATTCGAGAACAGGGGAACACTGAAGCTTTCTTT
CASSIREQGNTEAFF
>.|TRBV15|.|TRBJ1-5
TGTGCCACCAGCGGATTACAGCGGAGCAATCAGCCCCAGCATTTT
CATSGLQRSNQPQHF
>.|TRBV14|.|TRBJ2-7
TGTGCCAGCAGCCGATTAGGGGCCGCCTACGAGCAGTACTTC
CASSRLGAAYEQYF
>.|TRBV29-1|TRBD1|TRBJ2-7
TGCAGCGAGCCGGGACAGCGCTCCTACGAGCAGTACTTC
CSEPGQRSYEQYF
>.|TRBV4-1|TRBD1|TRBJ1-2
TGCGCCAGCAGCTCTCCGGGACAGCGAGGCTACACCTTC
CASSSPGQRGYTF
>.|TRBV5-6|TRBD1|TRBJ2-5
TGTGCCAGCAGCCGGACAGGGGGTTTGGAGACCCAGTACTTC
CASSRTGGLETQYF
>.|TRBV15|.|TRBJ1-3
TGTGCCACCAGCAGTACGCTTCAGGGGATCTTCTCTGGAAACACCATATATTTT
CATSSTLQGIFSGNTIYF
>.|TRBV7-2|TRBD2|TRBJ2-1
TGTGCCAGCAGCTCCATTAGCGGGAGACCCTACAATGAGCAGTTCTTC
CASSSISGRPYNEQFF
>.|TRBV5-4|TRBD2|TRBJ2-5
TGTGCCAGCAGGTCTTATGCGGGGGGACAAGAGACCCAGTACTTC
CASRSYAGGQETQYF
>.|TRBV14|TRBD1|TRBJ2-1
TGTGCCAGCAGCCAAGAGGACAGGGGGCTCCTCCATGAGCAGTTCTTC
CASSQEDRGLLHEQFF
>.|TRBV9|TRBD1|TRBJ2-5
TGTGCCAGCAGCTTCCGGGACAGGGGGCAAGAGACCCAGTACTTC
CASSFRDRGQETQYF
>.|TRBV18|TRBD1|TRBJ2-2
TGTGCCAGCTCCCGGGACAGGGGATACACCGGGGAGCTGTTTTTT
CASSRDRGYTGELFF
>.|TRBV11-1|.|TRBJ2-7
TGTGCCAGCAGCCTAAACAGGGACTCGGCCTACGAGCAGTACTTC
CASSLNRDSAYEQYF
>few|TRBV9|TRBD1|TRBJ2-2
TGTGCCAGCTCCTGGACAGGGAACACCGGGGAGCTGTTTTTT
CASSWTGNTGELFF
>.|TRBV10-3|TRBD1|TRBJ1-1
TGTGCCATCAGTCAACAGGGGCAGAACACTGAAGCTTTCTTT
CAISQQGQNTEAFF
>.|TRBV6-7|.|TRBJ2-5
TGTGCCAGCAGTTACGGTATGATCCGTGGGAGACCACAGACCCAGTACTTC
CASSYGMIRGRPQTQYF
>.|TRBV15|.|TRBJ1-3
TGTGCCACCAGCAGAGATTTGCCCCCCGGAAACACCATATATTTT
CATSRDLPPGNTIYF
>.|TRBV10-3|.|TRBJ2-1
TGTGCCATCAGTGAGTCGTGGCAGGAGAATGACAATGAGCAGTTCTTC
CAISESWQENDNEQFF
>.|TRBV29-1|TRBD1|TRBJ1-4
TGCAGCGTTGATGGACAGGGAAGAGGGAATGAAAAACTGTTTTTT
CSVDGQGRGNEKLFF
>.|TRBV11-2|.|TRBJ2-1
TGTGCCAGCACTTCACTCCGGGAGCAGTTCTTC
CASTSLREQFF
>.|TRBV27|TRBD2|TRBJ2-2
TGTGCCAGCAGTCGATCTAGCGGGAACACCGGGGAGCTGTTTTTT
CASSRSSGNTGELFF
>.|TRBV2|TRBD1|TRBJ1-6
TGTGCCAGCGGGGACGACAGGGGGATGGGTTCACCCCTCCACTTT
CASGDDRGMGSPLHF